Detailed here is one TCR beta chain. The sample is drawn from a study of CD8 T cells in Susac syndrome. Trimming cost V 2 bases and J 6 bases; bases outside gene matches: 3. Looked up from germline, CDR1 is MNHNY and CDR2 is SVGAGI (reference sequence). The CDR3 is 14 residues long. Random hexamers were used to reverse transcribe an amount of about 0.45 to 1 ug RNA. Multiplex immunoSEQ PCR targeted 54 Vbeta and 13 Jbeta TCR beta segments. TCRdb re-derived calls from the immunoSEQ multiplex PCR reads in MiXCR, one entry per CDR3 protein. The sample includes some 94,000 distinct CDR3 sequences, about 93% seen only once; the top ten take about 0.28%.

The rearrangement links TRBV6-6 to TRBJ2-7; 11 bases fit TRBD1. Sequencing input: CD4+ T cells from PBMCs. The clonotype comes from a human donor with Susac syndrome. The CDR3 sequence is CASSYGTGGGEQYF. The CDR3, as DNA: TGTGCCAGCAGTTACGGGACAGGGGGTGGCGAGCAGTACTTC.